This TCR beta chain derives from a study of cytomegalovirus exposure and HLA in healthy donors. Per germline, CDR1 SGHDT and CDR2 YYEEEE. V was pared by 5 bases and J by 9 bases, with 8 bases between. The CDR3 totals 11 residues. The PCR was carried out with 60 Vbeta primers and 13 Jbeta primers. The data were produced by immunoSEQ multiplex PCR, yet TCRdb's version contains in-frame clones alone and is incomplete. The data hold about 150,000 clones, with over 80% observed a single time. The TCR was taken from a male donor in good health and CMV-seronegative. The gene calls are TRBV5-6 and TRBJ2-2; the D gene is possibly TRBD2 (6 bases). Sequencing was carried out using PBMCs. The CDR3 region is CASRGGRELFF. DNA of the CDR3: TGTGCCAGCAGGGGAGGTCGGGAGCTGTTTTTT.